This T cell receptor beta chain is drawn from a study of T cells in Graves' hyperthyroidism and ophthalmopathy. As for the study in general: Peripheral blood specimens were obtained at initial diagnosis, prior to any treatment.

The source of the PBMCs was over 8.5 ml of fresh peripheral blood. Points from the study as a whole: Stable hyperthyroidism was separated from ophthalmopathy by a model based on 13 V-J features.

About this clonotype itself: Its antigen is not identified.

TCR beta CDR3 regions were amplified from RNA transcripts. Researchers ran a first-round RT-PCR on the TCR CDR3 using the HTBI primer set. TCRdb reanalysed the multiplex PCR reads using MiXCR and keeps one entry per CDR3 protein. The repertoire consists of around 690,000 distinct CDR3 sequences, with roughly 17% occurring once and the leading ten covering roughly 15%. Input material: blood. The sequence was obtained from a middle-aged man with Graves' hyperthyroidism.

CDR3 sequence reads: CASSLGTSGILGGDTQYF. For the CDR3, the DNA is TGCGCCAGCAGCCTCGGGACTAGCGGGATATTGGGAGGAGATACGCAGTATTTT. The V gene is TRBV5-1, the J gene TRBJ2-3, with 13 bases matching TRBD2. CDR1 is SGHRS, CDR2 YFSETQ, per germline. J lost 5 bases, V lost 4 bases, and 13 bases had no gene match. The CDR3 is made up of 18 amino acids.